The entry below describes one T cell receptor (beta chain). These data are taken from a study of blood T cell repertoires in COVID-19. In the original processing: For nucleated cells, counts were estimated from reference gene primer amplification. Only in-frame clones appear in the TCRdb table, and some are missing; sequencing was by immunoSEQ multiplex PCR. D and trimming were read from the DNA, whereas the V and J calls and clone size are those reported in that table. Seen here are approximately 300,000 clones, 70% to 90% observed once, and the top ten hold roughly a tenth. Unmatched junction bases numbered 12, after V lost 0 bases and J lost 6 bases. Germline values: CDR1 ENHRY, CDR2 SYGVKD. The CDR3 has 18 residues.

The rearrangement uses TRBV10-3 and TRBJ2-1, with 9 bases matching TRBD2. The sequenced sample consisted of PBMCs or T cells enriched from blood (not recorded which). This receptor was obtained from a woman between 18 and 29 years old who had recovered from COVID-19. The CDR3 sequence is CAISESRRGGRYRNEQFF. CDR3 DNA sequence: TGTGCCATCAGTGAGTCGAGGCGGGGGGGCCGTTATCGCAATGAGCAGTTCTTC.